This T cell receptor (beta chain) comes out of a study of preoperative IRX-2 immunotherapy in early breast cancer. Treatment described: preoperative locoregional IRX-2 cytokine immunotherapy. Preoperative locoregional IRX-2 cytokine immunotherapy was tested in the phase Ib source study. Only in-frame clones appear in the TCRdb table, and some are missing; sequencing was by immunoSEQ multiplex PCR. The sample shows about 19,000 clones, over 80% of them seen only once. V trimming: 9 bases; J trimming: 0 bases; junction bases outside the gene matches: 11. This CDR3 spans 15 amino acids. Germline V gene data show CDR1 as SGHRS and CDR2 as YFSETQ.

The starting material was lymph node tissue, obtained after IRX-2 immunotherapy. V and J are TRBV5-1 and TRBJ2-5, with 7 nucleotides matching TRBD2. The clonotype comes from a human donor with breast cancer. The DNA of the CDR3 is TGCGCCACCCGCGGGACTACGGACTACCAAGAGACCCAGTACTTC. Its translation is CATRGTTDYQETQYF.